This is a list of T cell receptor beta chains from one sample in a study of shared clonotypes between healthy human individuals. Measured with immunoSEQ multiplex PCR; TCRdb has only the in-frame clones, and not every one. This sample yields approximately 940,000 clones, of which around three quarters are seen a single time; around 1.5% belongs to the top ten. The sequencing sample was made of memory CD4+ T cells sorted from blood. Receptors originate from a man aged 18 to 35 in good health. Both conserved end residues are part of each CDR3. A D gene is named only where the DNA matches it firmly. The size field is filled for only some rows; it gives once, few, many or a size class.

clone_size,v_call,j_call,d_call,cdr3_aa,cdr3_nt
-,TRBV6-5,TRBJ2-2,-,CASSYLGVTGELFF,TGTGCCAGCAGTTACCTAGGGGTCACCGGGGAGCTGTTTTTT
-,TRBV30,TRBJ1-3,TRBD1,CAWRGQVNSGNTIYF,TGTGCCTGGAGAGGACAGGTAAACTCTGGAAACACCATATATTTT
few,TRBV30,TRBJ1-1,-,CAWGTTDHTEAFF,TGTGCCTGGGGAACGACTGATCACACTGAAGCTTTCTTT
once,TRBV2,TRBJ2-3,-,CASTTDTRVTQYF,TGTGCCAGCACTACGGACACTAGGGTTACGCAGTATTTT
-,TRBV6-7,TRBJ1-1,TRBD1,CASSPGQTIEENTEAFF,TGTGCCAGCAGCCCGGGACAGACCATTGAAGAGAACACTGAAGCTTTCTTT
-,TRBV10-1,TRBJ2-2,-,CASSAQPYSPIGGELFF,TGCGCCAGCAGTGCCCAGCCCTATTCGCCCATAGGTGGGGAGCTGTTTTTT
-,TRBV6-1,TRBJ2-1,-,CASSLRDKQWWEQFF,TGTGCCAGCAGTCTCCGGGACAAACAATGGTGGGAGCAGTTCTTC
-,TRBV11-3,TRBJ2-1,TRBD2,CASSLSGSSYNEQFF,TGTGCCAGCAGCTTAAGCGGGAGCTCCTACAATGAGCAGTTCTTC
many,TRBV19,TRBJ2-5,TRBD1,CASSIMGQNQETQYF,TGTGCCAGTAGTATAATGGGACAGAATCAAGAGACCCAGTACTTC
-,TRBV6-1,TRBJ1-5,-,CASMAGYSNQPQHF,TGTGCCAGCATGGCTGGGTATAGCAATCAGCCCCAGCATTTT
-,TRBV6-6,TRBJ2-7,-,CASNDRAGTTQYF,TGTGCCAGCAACGACCGAGCGGGGACAACGCAGTACTTC
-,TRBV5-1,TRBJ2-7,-,CASSGASYEQYF,TGCGCCAGCTCCGGGGCCTCCTACGAGCAGTACTTC
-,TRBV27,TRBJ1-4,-,CASSLLAPTRQKLFF,TGTGCCAGCAGTTTGTTGGCGCCAACCCGTCAAAAACTGTTTTTT
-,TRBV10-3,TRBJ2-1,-,CAISSGTTTKNEQFF,TGTGCCATCAGCTCCGGCACAACGACAAAGAATGAGCAGTTCTTC
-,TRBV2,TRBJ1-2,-,CASSESEVPNYGYTF,TGTGCCAGCAGTGAGAGCGAGGTTCCCAACTATGGCTACACCTTC
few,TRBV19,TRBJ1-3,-,CATSDRTFSGNTIYF,TGTGCCACCAGCGACAGGACTTTCTCTGGAAACACCATATATTTT
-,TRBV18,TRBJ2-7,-,CASSPELAGTSYEQYF,TGTGCCAGCTCACCTGAGCTGGCAGGGACCTCCTACGAGCAGTACTTC
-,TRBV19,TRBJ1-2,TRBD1,CASTLADRGSYGYTF,TGTGCCAGTACCCTAGCGGACAGGGGGAGTTATGGCTACACCTTC
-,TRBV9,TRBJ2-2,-,CASSVDGTGELFF,TGTGCCAGCAGCGTAGACGGGACCGGGGAGCTGTTTTTT
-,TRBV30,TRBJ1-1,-,CAWSVSSKFTEAFF,TGTGCCTGGAGTGTGAGCAGCAAGTTCACTGAAGCTTTCTTT
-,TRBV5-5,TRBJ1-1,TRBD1,CASRWTGGDTEAFF,TGTGCCAGCAGATGGACAGGGGGGGACACTGAAGCTTTCTTT
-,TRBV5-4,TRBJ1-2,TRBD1,CASSADRGSSNYGYTF,TGTGCCAGCAGCGCGGACAGGGGGTCATCTAACTATGGCTACACCTTC
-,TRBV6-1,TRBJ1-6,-,CASSPGSSYNSPLHF,TGTGCCAGCAGCCCCGGGTCCTCCTATAATTCACCCCTCCACTTT
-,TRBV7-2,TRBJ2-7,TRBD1,CASNSGQGSYEQYF,TGTGCCAGCAACTCGGGACAGGGGTCCTACGAGCAGTACTTC
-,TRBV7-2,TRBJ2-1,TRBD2,CASSLAGGLSEQFF,TGTGCCAGCAGCCTAGCGGGAGGACTGAGTGAGCAGTTCTTC
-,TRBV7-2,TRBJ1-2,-,CASSLVGGQGYGYTF,TGTGCCAGCAGCTTAGTCGGCGGTCAAGGCTATGGCTACACCTTC
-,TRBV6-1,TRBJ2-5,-,CASSPLQGAQETQYF,TGTGCCAGCAGCCCCCTCCAGGGTGCCCAAGAGACCCAGTACTTC
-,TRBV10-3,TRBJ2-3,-,CAISDAGMPTDTQYF,TGTGCCATCAGTGATGCTGGGATGCCCACAGATACGCAGTATTTT
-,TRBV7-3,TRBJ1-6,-,CASSLRSPGTDHF,TGTGCCAGCAGCTTACGGTCCCCCGGGACGGACCACTTT
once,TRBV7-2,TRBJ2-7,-,CASSSGRAYEQYF,TGTGCCAGCAGCTCTGGACGGGCCTACGAGCAGTACTTC
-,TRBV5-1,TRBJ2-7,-,CASSITGTQTHEQYF,TGCGCCAGCAGCATCACCGGGACCCAAACCCACGAGCAGTACTTC
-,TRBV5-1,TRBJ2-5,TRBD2,CASTRVAGNQETQYF,TGCGCCAGCACGAGGGTAGCGGGGAACCAAGAGACCCAGTACTTC
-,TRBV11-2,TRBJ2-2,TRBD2,CASSLASGTFGELFF,TGTGCCAGCAGCTTAGCTAGCGGGACCTTCGGGGAGCTGTTTTTT
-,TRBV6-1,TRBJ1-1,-,CASTVGGGGTEAFF,TGTGCCAGCACCGTGGGGGGAGGGGGCACTGAAGCTTTCTTT
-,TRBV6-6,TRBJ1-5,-,CASSYSGSNQPQHF,TGTGCCAGCAGTTATTCTGGATCCAATCAGCCCCAGCATTTT
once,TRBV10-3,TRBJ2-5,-,CAISERVGTETQYF,TGTGCCATCAGTGAGAGGGTAGGGACGGAGACCCAGTACTTC
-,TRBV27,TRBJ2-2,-,CASSLSRANTGELFF,TGTGCCAGCAGTTTATCGCGGGCCAACACCGGGGAGCTGTTTTTT
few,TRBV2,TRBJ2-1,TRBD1,CASRLRDRELNEQFF,TGTGCCAGCAGGCTCCGGGACAGGGAATTAAATGAGCAGTTCTTC
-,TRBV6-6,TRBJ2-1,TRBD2,CASSRSGSGYNEQFF,TGTGCCAGCAGTCGTAGCGGGAGCGGATACAATGAGCAGTTCTTC
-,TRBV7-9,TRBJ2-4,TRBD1,CASSPDRGGNIQYF,TGTGCCAGCAGCCCGGACAGGGGTGGCAACATTCAGTACTTC
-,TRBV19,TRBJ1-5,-,CASKAQINSNQPQHF,TGTGCCAGTAAGGCGCAGATTAATAGCAATCAGCCCCAGCATTTT
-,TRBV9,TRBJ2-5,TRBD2,CASSVEGTSGRGETQYF,TGTGCCAGCAGCGTGGAGGGGACTAGCGGGAGGGGCGAGACCCAGTACTTC
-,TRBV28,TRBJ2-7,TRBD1,CASSSAGTGGGEQYF,TGTGCCAGCAGCTCCGCAGGGACAGGGGGCGGTGAGCAGTACTTC
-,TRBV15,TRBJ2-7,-,CATSSEWSYEQYF,TGTGCCACCAGCAGTGAATGGTCCTACGAGCAGTACTTC
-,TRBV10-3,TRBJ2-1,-,CATRGSVDEQFF,TGTGCCACCAGAGGGTCGGTAGACGAGCAGTTCTTC
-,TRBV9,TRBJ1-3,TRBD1,CASSAEGTGGNTIYF,TGTGCCAGCAGCGCGGAGGGGACAGGAGGTAACACCATATATTTT
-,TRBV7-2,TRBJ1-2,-,CASSRDIYGYTF,TGTGCCAGCAGCCGGGACATCTATGGCTACACCTTC
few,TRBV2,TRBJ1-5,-,CASSQQGIDQPQHF,TGTGCCAGCAGTCAACAGGGAATTGATCAGCCCCAGCATTTT
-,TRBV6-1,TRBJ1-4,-,CASSEMGTVNEKLFF,TGTGCCAGCAGTGAAATGGGCACAGTAAATGAAAAACTGTTTTTT
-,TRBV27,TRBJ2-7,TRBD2,CASSLSVSGRYEQYF,TGTGCCAGCAGTTTATCGGTTAGCGGGAGGTACGAGCAGTACTTC
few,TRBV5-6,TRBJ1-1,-,CASSLVSGVTEAFF,TGTGCCAGCAGCTTGGTCTCAGGCGTCACTGAAGCTTTCTTT